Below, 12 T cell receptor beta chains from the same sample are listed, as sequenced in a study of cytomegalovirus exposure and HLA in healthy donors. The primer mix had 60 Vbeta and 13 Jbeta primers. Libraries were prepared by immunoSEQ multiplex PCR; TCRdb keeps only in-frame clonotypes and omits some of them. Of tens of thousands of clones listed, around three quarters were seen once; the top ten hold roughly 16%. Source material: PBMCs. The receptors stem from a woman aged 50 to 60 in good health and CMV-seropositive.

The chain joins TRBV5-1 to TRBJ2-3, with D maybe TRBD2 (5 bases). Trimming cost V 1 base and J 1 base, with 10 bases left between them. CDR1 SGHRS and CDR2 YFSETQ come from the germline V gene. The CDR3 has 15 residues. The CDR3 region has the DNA TGCGCCAGCAGCTTGAGGGAGTCGGGCACAGATACGCAGTATTTT. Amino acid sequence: CASSLRESGTDTQYF.

CDR3 sequence: CASSRDQQTGSTEAFF. The DNA for the CDR3 is TGTGCCAGCAGCCGCGATCAACAGACAGGTTCCACTGAAGCTTTCTTT. This chain links TRBV5-4 with TRBJ1-1; weak D call: TRBD1 (6 bases). Looked up from germline, CDR1 is SGHNT and CDR2 is YYREEE (reference sequence). The CDR3 has 16 residues. Deletions cut 4 bases from V and 4 bases from J, with 20 bases between.

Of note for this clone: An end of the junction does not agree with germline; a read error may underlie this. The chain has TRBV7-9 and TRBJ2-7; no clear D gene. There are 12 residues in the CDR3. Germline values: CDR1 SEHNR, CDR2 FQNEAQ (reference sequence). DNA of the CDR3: TGTTCCAGCACTCCGGGCTCCTACGAGCAGTACTTC. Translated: CSSTPGSYEQYF.

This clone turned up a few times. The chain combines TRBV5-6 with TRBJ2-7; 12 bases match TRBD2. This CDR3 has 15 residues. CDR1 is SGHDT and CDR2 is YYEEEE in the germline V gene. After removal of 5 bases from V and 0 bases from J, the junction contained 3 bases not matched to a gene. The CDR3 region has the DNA TGTGCCAGCAGAAGACTAGCGGGAGCCTCCTACGAGCAGTACTTC. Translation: CASRRLAGASYEQYF.

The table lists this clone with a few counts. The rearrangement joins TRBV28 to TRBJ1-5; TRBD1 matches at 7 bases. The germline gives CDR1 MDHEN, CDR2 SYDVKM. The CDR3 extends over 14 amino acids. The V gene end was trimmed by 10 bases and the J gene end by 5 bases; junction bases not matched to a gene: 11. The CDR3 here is CATWDSGGDQPQHF. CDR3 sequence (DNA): TGTGCCACATGGGACAGCGGAGGGGATCAGCCCCAGCATTTT.

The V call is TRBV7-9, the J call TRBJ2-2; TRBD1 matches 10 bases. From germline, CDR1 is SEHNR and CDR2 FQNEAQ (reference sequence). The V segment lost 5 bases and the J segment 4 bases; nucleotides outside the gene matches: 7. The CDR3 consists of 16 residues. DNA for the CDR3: TGTGCCAGCAGCCGGACAGGGGGTTTGACCACCGGGGAGCTGTTTTTT. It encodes CASSRTGGLTTGELFF.

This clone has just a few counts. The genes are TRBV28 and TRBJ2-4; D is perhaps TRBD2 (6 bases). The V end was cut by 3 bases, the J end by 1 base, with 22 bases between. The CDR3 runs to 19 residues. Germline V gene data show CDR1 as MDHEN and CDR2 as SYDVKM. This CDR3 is CASSFGRRLLSVAKNIQYF. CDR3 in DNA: TGTGCCAGCAGTTTTGGGAGGAGGCTTCTTTCGGTCGCCAAAAACATTCAGTACTTC.

The CDR3 is CASSKPLFRGGGQPQHF. The CDR3 DNA reads TGTGCCAGCAGCAAACCCCTGTTTCGGGGAGGGGGTCAGCCCCAGCATTTT. J is TRBJ1-5 and V is TRBV21-1. TRBV21-1 represents a pseudogene. The CDR3 covers 17 residues.

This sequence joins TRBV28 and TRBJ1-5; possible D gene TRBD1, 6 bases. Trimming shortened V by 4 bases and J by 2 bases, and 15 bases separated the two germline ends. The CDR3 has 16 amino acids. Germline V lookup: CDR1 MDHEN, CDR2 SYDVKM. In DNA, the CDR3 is TGTGCCAGCAGTTCACGGCGGGGGGCTGGCAATCAGCCCCAGCATTTT. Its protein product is CASSSRRGAGNQPQHF.

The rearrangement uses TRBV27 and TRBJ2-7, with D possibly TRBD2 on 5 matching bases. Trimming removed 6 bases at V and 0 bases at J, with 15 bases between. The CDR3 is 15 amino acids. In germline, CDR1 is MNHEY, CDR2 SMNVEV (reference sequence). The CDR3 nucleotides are TGTGCCAGCAGGGGTCTGAGGGTGAGCTCCTACGAGCAGTACTTC. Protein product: CASRGLRVSSYEQYF.

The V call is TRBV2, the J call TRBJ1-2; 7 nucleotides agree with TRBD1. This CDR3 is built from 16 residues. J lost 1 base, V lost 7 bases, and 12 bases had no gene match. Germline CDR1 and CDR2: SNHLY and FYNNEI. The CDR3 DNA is TGTGCCAGCACGGAGAGGGGGCTCGACAATAACTATGGCTACACCTTC. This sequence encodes CASTERGLDNNYGYTF.

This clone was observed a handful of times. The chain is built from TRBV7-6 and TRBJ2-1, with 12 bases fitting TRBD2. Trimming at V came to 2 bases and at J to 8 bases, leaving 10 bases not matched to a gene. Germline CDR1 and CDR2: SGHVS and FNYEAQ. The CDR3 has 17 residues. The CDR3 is CASSLRTSGTLGDEQFF. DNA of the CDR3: TGTGCCAGCAGCTTACGGACTAGCGGGACCCTAGGCGATGAGCAGTTCTTC. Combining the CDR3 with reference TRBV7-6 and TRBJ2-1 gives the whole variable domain GAGVSQSPRYKVTKRGQDVALRCDPISGHVSLYWYRQALGQGPEFLTYFNYEAQQDKSGLPNDRFSAERPEGSISTLTIQRTEQRDSAMYRCASSLRTSGTLGDEQFFGPGTRLTVL.